The 3 T cell receptor beta chains below were found in one sample sequenced in a study of response to subunit inactivated influenza vaccine. One entry per CDR3 protein results from TCRdb running MiXCR on the RT-PCR reads. Here the sample spans around 520,000 distinct CDR3 sequences, 25% being singletons. Here the sequenced sample was CD4+ T cells sorted from PBMCs, taken roughly 5 days after vaccination. All receptors come from a man aged 45-65 years who received an inactivated influenza vaccine.

This clonotype was counted a single time. The rearrangement joins TRBV9 to TRBJ2-7; D may match TRBD1 or TRBD2 (5 bases each). V gave up 5 bases and J gave up 0 bases, with 15 bases separating them. The CDR3 totals 15 residues. The germline CDR1 and CDR2 sequences are SGDLS and YYNGEE. The CDR3 reads CASSGGASLSYEQYF. The CDR3 nucleotides read TGTGCCAGCAGTGGGGGTGCATCCCTCTCCTACGAGCAGTACTTC.

This clonotype has a handful of counts. The chain couples TRBV7-2 to TRBJ2-1; 9 bases map to TRBD2. Looked up from germline, CDR1 is SGHTA and CDR2 is FQGNSA. V shed 5 bases and J 6 bases; nucleotides not matched to a gene: 11. The CDR3 loop spans 16 amino acids. The CDR3 sequence is CASSLSGTSYSNEQFF. The CDR3 DNA follows: TGTGCCAGCAGCCTTTCCGGGACTAGCTATTCCAATGAGCAGTTCTTC.

The chain links TRBV15 to TRBJ2-2; tentatively, D is TRBD2 (6 bases). The CDR3 runs 17 residues. V was shortened by 0 bases and J by 2 bases, with 13 bases between the two germline ends. Germline loops: CDR1 LNHNV, CDR2 YYDKDF (reference sequence). This CDR3 reads CATSRDLGSGNTGELFF. The CDR3 bases are TGTGCCACCAGCAGAGATCTGGGTAGCGGCAACACCGGGGAGCTGTTTTTT. Using reference TRBV15 and TRBJ2-2 for the parts outside the CDR3, the full variable domain is DAMVIQNPRYQVTQFGKPVTLSCSQTLNHNVMYWYQQKSSQAPKLLFHYYDKDFNNEADTPDNFQSRRPNTSFCFLDIRSPGLGDTAMYLCATSRDLGSGNTGELFFGEGSRLTVL.